This T cell receptor beta chain was sequenced for a study of blood T cells in healthy people across ages. The germline gives CDR1 SGHRS, CDR2 YFSETQ. Trimming shortened V by 0 bases and J by 3 bases, and 9 bases separated the two germline ends. The CDR3 has 14 residues. Primers used in a second PCR of about 6 to 11 cycles were a sample-barcoded 5' primer and a J-beta primer mix. TCRdb re-analysed the 5' RACE reads in MiXCR, keeping a single row per CDR3 protein. Of some 940,000 distinct CDR3 sequences in the sample, 25% to 30% are singletons; the top ten hold roughly 10%. This same sample was also taken into another study, of T cells of mothers and their children.

The receptor was isolated from a woman between 35 and 50 years old in good health. The rearrangement links TRBV5-1 to TRBJ1-1, with D tentatively TRBD1 (5 bases). Specimen: blood. CDR3 coding DNA: TGCGCCAGCAGCTTGGCCAGGGAGGACACTGAAGCTTTCTTT. It is translated as CASSLAREDTEAFF.